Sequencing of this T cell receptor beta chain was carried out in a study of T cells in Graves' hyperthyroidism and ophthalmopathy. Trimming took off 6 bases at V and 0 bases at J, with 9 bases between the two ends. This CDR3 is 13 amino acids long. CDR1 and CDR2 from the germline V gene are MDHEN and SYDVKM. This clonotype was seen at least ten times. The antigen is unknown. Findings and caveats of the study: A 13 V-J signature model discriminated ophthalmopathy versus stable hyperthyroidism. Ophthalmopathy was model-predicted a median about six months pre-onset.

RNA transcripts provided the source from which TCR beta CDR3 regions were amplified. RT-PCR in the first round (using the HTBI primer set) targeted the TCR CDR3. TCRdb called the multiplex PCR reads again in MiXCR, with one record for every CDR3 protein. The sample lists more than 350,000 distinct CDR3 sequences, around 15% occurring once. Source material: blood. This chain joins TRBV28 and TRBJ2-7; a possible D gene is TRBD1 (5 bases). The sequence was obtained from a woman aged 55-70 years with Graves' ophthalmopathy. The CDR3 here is CASREQGSYEQYF. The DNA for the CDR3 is TGTGCCAGCAGGGAGCAGGGCTCCTACGAGCAGTACTTC.